One T cell receptor beta chain is described in this entry. Its target is not known. A single record per CDR3 protein comes from TCRdb applying MiXCR to the reads. The sample lists hundreds of thousands of distinct CDR3 sequences; around 30% were seen once. The sample comes from a study of T cell repertoires in cytomegalovirus infection. Study context: TCR beta signatures that were public indicated CMV infection and matching HLA type. Overall study findings and caveats: Based on cumulative public TCR beta family frequency, carriers of CMV plus the relevant HLA were identified. In two of eight donors, the top clonotype was HLA-C-restricted CMV-specific.

CDR3 length: 13 amino acids. Germline CDR1 and CDR2: ENHRY and SYGVKD. Trimming removed 5 bases at V and 0 bases at J, with 7 bases between. The chain uses TRBV10-3 and TRBJ1-2; D is unresolved. This TCR was recovered from a human donor in good health (CMV status not recorded). Some clones in this sample may be carry-over from other donors' samples. Sequencing was performed on cultured PBMCs, taken from culture after CMV antigen stimulation. Here the CDR3 reads CAISTATNYGYTF. The CDR3 nucleotides read TGTGCCATCAGTACAGCCACTAACTATGGCTACACCTTC.